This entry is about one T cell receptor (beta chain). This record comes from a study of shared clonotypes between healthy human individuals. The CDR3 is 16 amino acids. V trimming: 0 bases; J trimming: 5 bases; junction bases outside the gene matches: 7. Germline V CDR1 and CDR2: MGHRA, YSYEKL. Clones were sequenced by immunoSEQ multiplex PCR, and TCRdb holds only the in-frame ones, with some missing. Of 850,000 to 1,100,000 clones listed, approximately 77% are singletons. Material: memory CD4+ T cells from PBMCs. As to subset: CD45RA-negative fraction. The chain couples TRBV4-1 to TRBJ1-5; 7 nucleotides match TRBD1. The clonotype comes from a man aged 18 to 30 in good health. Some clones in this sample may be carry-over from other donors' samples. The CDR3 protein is CASSQDPGGRYQPQHF. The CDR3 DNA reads TGCGCCAGCAGCCAAGATCCAGGGGGGAGGTATCAGCCCCAGCATTTT.